Below are 5 T cell receptor beta chains sequenced from a single sample in a study of Graves' ophthalmopathy and Graves' hyperthyroidism. Scientists amplified the TCR beta CDR3 regions from RNA transcripts. First-round RT-PCR relied on HTBI primers, and a second-round multiplex PCR came next. One entry per CDR3 protein results from TCRdb running MiXCR on the multiplex PCR reads. The sample lists around 590,000 distinct CDR3 sequences, roughly 40% seen once, with 3.5% to 4.5% in the top ten. The sequenced sample was peripheral blood or thyroid tissue (not recorded which). The source of these receptors is an adult man with Graves' hyperthyroidism.

About this clonotype itself: Germline is not matched at one junction end, which may reflect a read error. In nucleotides, the CDR3 is TGCGCCAGAGGGGGGGTCTACGAGCAGTACTTC. Protein sequence: CARGGVYEQYF. The chain employs TRBV11-2 and TRBJ2-7, with D possibly TRBD2 on 7 matching bases. This CDR3 is built from 11 residues. Per germline, CDR1 SGHAT and CDR2 FQNNGV. Full variable domain (remainder filled in from reference TRBV11-2 and TRBJ2-7): EAGVAQSPRYKIIEKRQSVAFWCNPISGHATLYWYQQILGQGPKLLIQFQNNGVVDDSQLPKDRFSAERLKGVDSTLKIQPAKLEDSAVYLCARGGVYEQYFGPGTRLTVT.

CDR3 amino acids: CASSFDRGDEQYF. Written as DNA, the CDR3 is TGTGCCAGCAGCTTTGACAGGGGGGATGAGCAGTACTTC. The rearrangement joins TRBV7-8 to TRBJ2-7; 9 nucleotides match TRBD1. Germline V gene lookup returns CDR1 SGHVS and CDR2 FQNEAQ. The trim removed 3 bases at V and 7 bases at J, leaving 4 bases unmatched. CDR3 length: 13 residues.

The CDR3, as DNA: TGTGCCAGCAGCCGTTCGACTAGCGGGAGGAGATACGAGCAGTACTTC. Translating gives CASSRSTSGRRYEQYF. The chain joins TRBV11-1 to TRBJ2-7; 13 bases map to TRBD2. The J segment lost 4 bases and the V segment lost 5 bases, leaving 8 bases of the junction unmatched. The CDR3 runs to 16 residues. Germline V gene sequence: CDR1 SGHAT, CDR2 FQDESV (reference sequence).

This sequence joins TRBV25-1 and TRBJ1-3; unclear D gene. CDR3 length: 15 amino acids. V lost 5 bases, J lost 8 bases, and 19 bases lay in between. Germline loops: CDR1 MGHDK, CDR2 SYGVNS. The CDR3 region is CASSRREGQGHTIYF. The CDR3 bases are TGTGCCAGCAGTAGGCGGGAGGGCCAAGGTCACACCATATATTTT. The whole variable domain, filled in from reference TRBV25-1 and TRBJ1-3, reads EADIYQTPRYLVIGTGKKITLECSQTMGHDKMYWYQQDPGMELHLIHYSYGVNSTEKGDLSSESTVSRIRTEHFPLTLESARPSHTSQYLCASSRREGQGHTIYFGEGSWLTVV.

The V gene is TRBV7-9, the J gene TRBJ2-7; 7 nucleotides align to TRBD2. Germline CDR1 SEHNR, CDR2 FQNEAQ (reference sequence). The CDR3 spans 14 residues. V gave up 3 bases and J gave up 5 bases; unmatched junction bases: 7. CDR3 coding DNA: TGTGCCAGCAGCTTTGAGGGAGGGGATGACGAGCAGTACTTC. Translating it yields CASSFEGGDDEQYF.